This T cell receptor beta chain emerged from a study of T cells after posttransplantation cyclophosphamide. The study's findings and limits: Donor CD8+ memory clones often dominated recipient blood repertoires at later times. Recipient CMV seropositivity and CMV reactivation strongly tracked TRB clonality.

The CDR3 spans 14 residues. Germline assignment: CDR1 MNHNY and CDR2 SVGAGI (reference sequence). V was cut by 5 bases and J by 4 bases, with 14 bases left in between. Libraries were prepared by immunoSEQ multiplex PCR; TCRdb keeps only in-frame clonotypes and omits some of them. The table has 9,700 or so clones, around 92% seen once. Control samples came 1 year after myeloablative marrow transplants with methotrexate plus calcineurin inhibitor. Only one count was recorded for this clone. Its antigen is unknown. Material: PBMCs, obtained 430 to 450 days after allogeneic stem cell transplant with calcineurin inhibitor and methotrexate. The clonotype originates from a male patient in his forties or fifties who received an allogeneic stem cell transplant from an unrelated donor, was CMV-positive, and had chronic GVHD only. Some T cells may possibly be graft donor cells. This chain joins TRBV6-6 and TRBJ1-2, with D unclear. CDR3 protein: CASSASSYSYGYTF. CDR3 DNA: TGTGCCAGCAGTGCATCTTCCTACAGCTATGGCTACACCTTC.